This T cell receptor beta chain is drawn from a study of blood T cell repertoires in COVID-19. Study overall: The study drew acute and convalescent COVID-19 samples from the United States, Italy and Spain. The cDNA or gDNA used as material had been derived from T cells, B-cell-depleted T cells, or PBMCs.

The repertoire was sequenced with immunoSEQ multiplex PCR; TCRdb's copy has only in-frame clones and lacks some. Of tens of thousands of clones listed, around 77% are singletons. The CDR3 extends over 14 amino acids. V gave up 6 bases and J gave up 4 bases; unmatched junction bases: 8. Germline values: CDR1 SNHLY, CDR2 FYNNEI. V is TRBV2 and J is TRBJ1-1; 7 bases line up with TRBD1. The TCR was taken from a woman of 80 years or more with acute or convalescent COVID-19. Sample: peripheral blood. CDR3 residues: CASSPRQGPTEAFF. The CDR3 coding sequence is TGTGCCAGCAGCCCTAGACAGGGCCCCACTGAAGCTTTCTTT.